This is a list of T cell receptor beta chains from one sample in a study of monozygotic twins with inflammatory bowel disease. Using the 5' RACE reads, TCRdb records one entry per CDR3 protein without DNA. The sample includes approximately 390,000 distinct CDR3 sequences. Sequencing used blood. The receptors shown here come from a human donor with ulcerative colitis or Crohn's disease, or a healthy co-twin of an affected twin (not recorded which). The CDR3 runs from the conserved cysteine through the conserved F or W.

v_gene	j_gene	CDR3aa
TRBV6-5	TRBJ2-4	CASSYWGTGANIQYF
TRBV20-1	TRBJ2-7	CSASKQHEQYF
TRBV20-1	TRBJ2-1	CSATGGGQINNEQFF
TRBV3-1	TRBJ2-3	CASSQEMGGASTDTQYF
TRBV7-9	TRBJ2-5	CASSLRGAGQETQYF
TRBV18	TRBJ2-7	CASSSSTGTGQYEQYF
TRBV5-4	TRBJ2-5	CASSAMTRETQYF
TRBV20-1	TRBJ2-2	CSARGQGSGELFF
TRBV20-1	TRBJ2-7	CSARGLSYEQYF
TRBV5-1	TRBJ1-2	CASSLEPGLYGYTF
TRBV3-1	TRBJ1-1	CASSQAGGQQAFF
TRBV12-3/TRBV12-4	TRBJ2-6	CASSPEGDPRGGANVLTF
TRBV4-2	TRBJ1-1	CASSQSGGMNTEAFF
TRBV12-3/TRBV12-4	TRBJ2-7	CASSTRKGRGGLEQYF
TRBV7-2	TRBJ1-6	CASSLSAGINSPLHF
TRBV20-1	TRBJ2-7	CSAEGRFMEQYF
TRBV6-5	TRBJ1-2	CASSYSWDPKGDGYTF
TRBV6-2/TRBV6-3	TRBJ2-1	CASSYVLNEQFF
TRBV20-1	TRBJ2-3	CSARAGGTDTQYF
TRBV5-1	TRBJ1-2	CASTLGGQSYGYTF
TRBV20-1	TRBJ2-4	CSAREVRGVWDIQYF
TRBV19	TRBJ1-1	CASSIDRSGNTEAFF
TRBV4-3	TRBJ1-2	CASSQGLQDDGYTF
TRBV27	TRBJ1-1	CASSKGPLNTEAFF
TRBV7-2	TRBJ2-1	CASSFSDQTYNEQFF
TRBV18	TRBJ1-1	CASSPTNGNTEAFF
TRBV7-3	TRBJ1-1	CASSPGTEREGSTEAFF
TRBV7-3	TRBJ2-7	CASSLTEKGPQYF
TRBV5-1	TRBJ2-1	CASSKSSYNEQFF
TRBV6-5	TRBJ1-1	CASSYNWNTEAFF
TRBV10-3	TRBJ2-7	CAIRTDEKAGTSYEQYF
TRBV20-1	TRBJ1-5	CSARALNRGGNQPQHF
TRBV7-9	TRBJ2-5	CASSLGGPGQGFGYQETQYF
TRBV6-5	TRBJ2-2	CASSYSGHTGELFF
TRBV5-4	TRBJ2-4	CASSFEGRQNIQYF
TRBV3-1	TRBJ2-1	CASSQGLAGFSSYNEQFF
TRBV11-2	TRBJ2-1	CASSFSRGGEQFF
TRBV12-3/TRBV12-4	TRBJ2-1	CASSLRLAENYNEQFF
TRBV7-3	TRBJ2-1	CASSVGLAGVNEQFF